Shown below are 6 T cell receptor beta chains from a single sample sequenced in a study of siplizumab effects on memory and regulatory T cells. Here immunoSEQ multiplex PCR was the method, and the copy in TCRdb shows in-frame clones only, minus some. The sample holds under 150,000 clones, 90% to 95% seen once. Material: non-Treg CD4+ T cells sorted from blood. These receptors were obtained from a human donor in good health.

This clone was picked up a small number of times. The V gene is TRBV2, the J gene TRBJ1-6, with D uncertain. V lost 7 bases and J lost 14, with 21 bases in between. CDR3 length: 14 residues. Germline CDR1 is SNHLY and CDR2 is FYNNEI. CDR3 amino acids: CASMVTTLSRALHF. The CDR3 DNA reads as TGTGCCAGCATGGTCACTACCTTGAGTAGGGCCCTCCACTTT.

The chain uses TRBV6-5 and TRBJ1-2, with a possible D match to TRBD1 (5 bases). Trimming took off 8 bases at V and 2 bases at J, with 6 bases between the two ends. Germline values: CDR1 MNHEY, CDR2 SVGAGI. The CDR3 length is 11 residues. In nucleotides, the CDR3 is TGTGCCAGCCGACAGAACTATGGCTACACCTTC. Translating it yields CASRQNYGYTF.

The CDR3 DNA is TGTGCCAGCAGTTACCGGGGGAGGGTCGGGTACGAGCAGTACTTC. This translates into CASSYRGRVGYEQYF. The V gene is TRBV6-5, the J gene TRBJ2-7, with TRBD2 matching over 7 bases. Germline values: CDR1 MNHEY, CDR2 SVGAGI. With V trimmed by 2 bases and J by 4 bases, 8 bases remained unmatched. There are 15 residues in the CDR3.

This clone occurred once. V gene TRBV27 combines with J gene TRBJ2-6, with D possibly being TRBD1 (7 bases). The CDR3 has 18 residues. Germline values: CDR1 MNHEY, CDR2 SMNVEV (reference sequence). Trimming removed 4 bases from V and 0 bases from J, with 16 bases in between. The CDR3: CASSSAGQPHSGANVLTF. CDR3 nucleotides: TGTGCCAGCAGTTCCGCGGGACAGCCACACTCTGGGGCCAACGTCCTGACTTTC.

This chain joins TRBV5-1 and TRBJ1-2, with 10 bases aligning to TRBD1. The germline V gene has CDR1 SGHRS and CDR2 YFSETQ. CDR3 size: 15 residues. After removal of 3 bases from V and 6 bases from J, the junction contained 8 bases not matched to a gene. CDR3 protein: CASSSELTGGDGYTF. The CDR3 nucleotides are TGCGCCAGCAGCTCAGAACTGACAGGGGGCGATGGCTACACCTTC. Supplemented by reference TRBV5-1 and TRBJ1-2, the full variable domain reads KAGVTQTPRYLIKTRGQQVTLSCSPISGHRSVSWYQQTPGQGLQFLFEYFSETQRNKGNFPGRFSGRQFSNSRSEMNVSTLELGDSALYLCASSSELTGGDGYTFGSGTRLTVV.

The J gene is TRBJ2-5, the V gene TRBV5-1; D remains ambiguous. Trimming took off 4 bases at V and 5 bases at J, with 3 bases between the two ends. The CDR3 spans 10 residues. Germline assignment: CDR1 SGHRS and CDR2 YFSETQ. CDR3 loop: CASSGETQYF. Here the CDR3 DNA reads TGCGCCAGCAGCGGGGAGACCCAGTACTTC.